These T cell receptor beta chains were read from a single sample in a study of blood T cells in healthy people across ages. TCRdb reprocessed the 5' RACE reads via MiXCR and lists one record per CDR3 protein. The sample has approximately 600,000 distinct CDR3 sequences, approximately 50% seen once. Specimen: blood. These receptors originate from a man aged 60 to 69 in good health. The CDR3 runs from the conserved cysteine through the conserved F or W. D genes are given only for firm matches. Rows give clone size only sometimes, using once, few, many, or a class for an expanded clone.

v_gene: TRBV29-1
j_gene: TRBJ1-2
d_gene: .
abundance: .
CDR3nt: TGCAGCGTTGACCGGGGCTATGGCTACACCTTC
CDR3aa: CSVDRGYGYTF

v_gene: TRBV7-2
j_gene: TRBJ1-5
d_gene: .
abundance: .
CDR3nt: TGTGCCAGCAGCCAGACAGGATGGAATCAGCCCCAGCATTTT
CDR3aa: CASSQTGWNQPQHF

v_gene: TRBV20-1
j_gene: TRBJ2-1
d_gene: TRBD2
abundance: .
CDR3nt: TGCAGTGCTAGTAGTATGGGACTAGCGGGACAAATGGGCGTCAATGAGCAGTTCTTC
CDR3aa: CSASSMGLAGQMGVNEQFF

v_gene: TRBV25-1
j_gene: TRBJ2-1
d_gene: .
abundance: once
CDR3nt: TGTGCCAGCAGTGACCAACGTCCTTACAATGAGCAGTTCTTC
CDR3aa: CASSDQRPYNEQFF

v_gene: TRBV6-1
j_gene: TRBJ2-1
d_gene: .
abundance: few
CDR3nt: TGTGCCAGCAGTGTTTACTATGAGCAGTTCTTC
CDR3aa: CASSVYYEQFF

v_gene: TRBV29-1
j_gene: TRBJ2-7
d_gene: .
abundance: few
CDR3nt: TGCAGCGGCGGCCCAGATGGGCGCGAGCAGTACTTC
CDR3aa: CSGGPDGREQYF

v_gene: TRBV5-6
j_gene: TRBJ2-7
d_gene: .
abundance: once
CDR3nt: TGTGCCAGCAGCCCCGTTGGCCCCTTTTACTACGAGCAGTACTTC
CDR3aa: CASSPVGPFYYEQYF

v_gene: TRBV7-3
j_gene: TRBJ2-1
d_gene: TRBD2
abundance: .
CDR3nt: TGTGCCAGCAGCCAAACCTCGGGTAGCGGGAGGAAATACAATGAGCAGTTCTTC
CDR3aa: CASSQTSGSGRKYNEQFF

v_gene: TRBV25-1
j_gene: TRBJ2-1
d_gene: TRBD2
abundance: .
CDR3nt: TGTGCCAGCAGTGAATCTCGCGGGAGCTCCTACAATGAGCAGTTCTTC
CDR3aa: CASSESRGSSYNEQFF

v_gene: TRBV7-2
j_gene: TRBJ2-1
d_gene: TRBD1
abundance: many
CDR3nt: TGTGCCAGCAGCTCGACAGGGGGCTCAAATGAGCAGTTCTTC
CDR3aa: CASSSTGGSNEQFF

v_gene: TRBV4-1
j_gene: TRBJ2-1
d_gene: TRBD2
abundance: .
CDR3nt: TGCGCCAGCAGCCAAAAAACTAGCGTCCCAGGAAATGAGCAGTTCTTC
CDR3aa: CASSQKTSVPGNEQFF

v_gene: TRBV20-1
j_gene: TRBJ1-1
d_gene: .
abundance: .
CDR3nt: TGCAGTGCTAGATCTTCCACGGCGGGGGGCTCGGAAGCTTTCTTT
CDR3aa: CSARSSTAGGSEAFF

v_gene: TRBV20-1
j_gene: TRBJ2-4
d_gene: .
abundance: .
CDR3nt: TGCAGTGCTAGAGATGACGGGGGGCCTGACATTCAGTACTTC
CDR3aa: CSARDDGGPDIQYF

v_gene: TRBV6-6
j_gene: TRBJ1-1
d_gene: .
abundance: .
CDR3nt: TGTGCCAGCAGTTCCGTACAGGGAAAGAACACTGAAGCTTTCTTT
CDR3aa: CASSSVQGKNTEAFF

v_gene: TRBV5-4
j_gene: TRBJ2-5
d_gene: TRBD2
abundance: .
CDR3nt: TGTGCCAGCGGCTTGGAGTTAGCGGGGGGGCTCGTGACCCAGTACTTC
CDR3aa: CASGLELAGGLVTQYF

v_gene: TRBV12-3/TRBV12-4
j_gene: TRBJ2-3
d_gene: .
abundance: many
CDR3nt: TGTGCCAGCAGTTTTGGGGTGAGCGCAGATGTGCAGTATTTT
CDR3aa: CASSFGVSADVQYF

v_gene: TRBV7-2
j_gene: TRBJ2-1
d_gene: TRBD1
abundance: .
CDR3nt: TGTGCCAGCAGCTTAGGAGCGCACAGGGGGAATGAGCAGTTCTTC
CDR3aa: CASSLGAHRGNEQFF

v_gene: TRBV5-1
j_gene: TRBJ2-3
d_gene: TRBD2
abundance: many
CDR3nt: TGCGCCAGCAGCTCGGGACTAGCGACAGGAGATACGCAGTATTTT
CDR3aa: CASSSGLATGDTQYF

v_gene: TRBV12-3/TRBV12-4
j_gene: TRBJ2-2
d_gene: TRBD1
abundance: once
CDR3nt: TGTGCCACCACACTGGGGAAGGGGGCTTCCGAGCTGTTTTTT
CDR3aa: CATTLGKGASELFF

v_gene: TRBV20-1
j_gene: TRBJ2-1
d_gene: TRBD2
abundance: .
CDR3nt: TGCAGTGCTCCCGGGACTAGCCGTTACAATGAGCAGTTCTTC
CDR3aa: CSAPGTSRYNEQFF

v_gene: TRBV6-6
j_gene: TRBJ2-3
d_gene: TRBD2
abundance: .
CDR3nt: TGTGCCAGCAGACGGACTAGCGGGGGGGCTCAAGATACGCAGTATTTT
CDR3aa: CASRRTSGGAQDTQYF

v_gene: TRBV6-6
j_gene: TRBJ2-7
d_gene: .
abundance: .
CDR3nt: TGTGCCAGCAGTTCCCCGGCGGGAACCTACGAGCAGTACTTC
CDR3aa: CASSSPAGTYEQYF

v_gene: TRBV29-1
j_gene: TRBJ2-7
d_gene: .
abundance: few
CDR3nt: TGCAGCGTTACTGGCGACTCCTACGAGCAGTACTTC
CDR3aa: CSVTGDSYEQYF

v_gene: TRBV4-2
j_gene: TRBJ1-5
d_gene: .
abundance: .
CDR3nt: TGTGCCAGCAGCCAAGCCCAGGGCAGGGGCGACAATCAGCCCCAGCATTTT
CDR3aa: CASSQAQGRGDNQPQHF

v_gene: TRBV5-1
j_gene: TRBJ2-3
d_gene: .
abundance: .
CDR3nt: TGCGCCAGCAGCTTAGGCTCGGGCACCGGAGGGGATACGCAGTATTTT
CDR3aa: CASSLGSGTGGDTQYF

v_gene: TRBV12-5
j_gene: TRBJ2-1
d_gene: .
abundance: .
CDR3nt: TGTGCTAGTGGTCCGCCAGTTGACAATGAGCAGTTCTTC
CDR3aa: CASGPPVDNEQFF

v_gene: TRBV5-4
j_gene: TRBJ1-2
d_gene: .
abundance: .
CDR3nt: TGTGCCAGCAGCTTGCACTCTGACCTATATGGCTACACCTTC
CDR3aa: CASSLHSDLYGYTF

v_gene: TRBV4-1
j_gene: TRBJ2-3
d_gene: TRBD1
abundance: .
CDR3nt: TGCGCCAGCAGTCGCCCTACCGGGACAGGCACAGATACGCAGTATTTT
CDR3aa: CASSRPTGTGTDTQYF

v_gene: TRBV3-1
j_gene: TRBJ2-5
d_gene: .
abundance: .
CDR3nt: TGTGCCAGCAGCGAAACCCAGGACAGTCAAGAGACCCAGTACTTC
CDR3aa: CASSETQDSQETQYF

v_gene: TRBV15
j_gene: TRBJ1-5
d_gene: .
abundance: few
CDR3nt: TGTGCCACCAGCGTCTGGAGCAATCAGCCCCAGCATTTT
CDR3aa: CATSVWSNQPQHF

v_gene: TRBV12-3/TRBV12-4
j_gene: TRBJ1-2
d_gene: .
abundance: .
CDR3nt: TGTGCCAGCAGTTTAATCAATGGACCGGCTCCCCTCTATGGCTACACCTTC
CDR3aa: CASSLINGPAPLYGYTF

v_gene: TRBV5-1
j_gene: TRBJ1-2
d_gene: .
abundance: .
CDR3nt: TGCGCCAGCAGCTTGGAAGGGGTTGTGGATGGCTACACCTTC
CDR3aa: CASSLEGVVDGYTF

v_gene: TRBV7-2
j_gene: TRBJ1-1
d_gene: .
abundance: .
CDR3nt: TGTGCCAGCAGCACCCTGGGGGCGTACACTGAAGCTTTCTTT
CDR3aa: CASSTLGAYTEAFF